These 10 T cell receptor beta chains came from one sample sequenced in a study of post-analysis software for immune sequencing data. The study, taken as a whole, reports: Included in a set of about 5 TRBV segments more frequent in patients than controls were TRBV5-6, TRBV5-1 and TRBV20-1.

No antigen has been assigned to these receptors. Tagging with unique molecular identifiers was a feature of the TCR beta cDNA libraries. A single record per CDR3 protein comes from TCRdb applying MiXCR to the PCR reads. The sample has 750,000 to 900,000 distinct CDR3 sequences, 46% seen once; the top ten hold over 4.5%. The sample comprised blood. Every receptor here comes from a girl aged 5-17 years with multiple sclerosis.

CDR3 sequence reads: CASSLEGASGAWDTQYF. The CDR3 nucleotides are TGCGCCAGCAGCTTGGAAGGGGCTAGCGGGGCATGGGATACGCAGTATTTT. The J gene is TRBJ2-3, the V gene TRBV5-1, with 9 bases fitting TRBD2. V dropped 0 bases and J dropped 6; count of bases not matched to a gene: 11. CDR1 SGHRS and CDR2 YFSETQ come from the germline V gene. This CDR3 contains 17 residues.

This clonotype was seen more than once but under ten times. This chain uses TRBV12-3 or TRBV12-4 with TRBJ1-2; 7 bases match TRBD1. Trimming cost V 1 base and J 6 bases; bases outside gene matches: 2. The CDR3 loop spans 13 amino acids. The CDR3 DNA reads TGTGCCAGCAGTTTAGACAGGGGTAATGGCTACACCTTC. Translated, it gives CASSLDRGNGYTF.

The chain is built from TRBV15 and TRBJ2-1; D remains ambiguous. Trimming took off 8 bases at V and 2 bases at J, with 10 bases between the two ends. CDR1 is LNHNV, CDR2 YYDKDF, per germline (reference sequence). The CDR3 covers 13 residues. CDR3 residues: CATQSLAYNEQFF. The CDR3 DNA follows: TGTGCCACCCAGTCCCTAGCCTACAATGAGCAGTTCTTC. Filled out from reference TRBV15 and TRBJ2-1, the complete variable domain reads DAMVIQNPRYQVTQFGKPVTLSCSQTLNHNVMYWYQQKSSQAPKLLFHYYDKDFNNEADTPDNFQSRRPNTSFCFLDIRSPGLGDTAMYLCATQSLAYNEQFFGPGTRLTVL.

The rearrangement joins TRBV27 to TRBJ2-3; the D is unclear. V was shortened by 2 bases and J by 5 bases, with 11 bases between the two germline ends. The CDR3 totals 14 residues. In germline, CDR1 is MNHEY, CDR2 SMNVEV (reference sequence). The CDR3 region is CASSLVWAEDTQYF. DNA of the CDR3: TGTGCCAGCAGTTTAGTCTGGGCAGAAGATACGCAGTATTTT.

This clonotype was seen only a few times. V and J are TRBV4-1 and TRBJ2-3, with 8 positions matching TRBD2. CDR3 length: 15 amino acids. Germline lookup yields CDR1 MGHRA and CDR2 YSYEKL. V trimming: 0 bases; J trimming: 5 bases; junction bases outside the gene matches: 4. CDR3 in amino acids: CASSQEILAGDTQYF. CDR3 coding DNA: TGCGCCAGCAGCCAAGAGATTCTAGCGGGAGATACGCAGTATTTT.

This chain connects TRBV20-1 to TRBJ1-1; D may be TRBD1 (5 bases). Germline V gene data show CDR1 as DFQATT and CDR2 as SNEGSKA (reference sequence). V was cut by 6 bases and J by 0 bases, with 14 bases left in between. CDR3 length equals 14 residues. The CDR3 DNA sequence: TGCAGTGCCTCGGAGGGGAGCTTGAACACTGAAGCTTTCTTT. Its protein product is CSASEGSLNTEAFF.

This clonotype has only a few counts. The CDR3 bases are TGTGCCAGCAGACTAGCGAGTGAGCAGTTCTTC. Amino acid sequence: CASRLASEQFF. The chain recombines TRBV7-9 with TRBJ2-1; 7 positions agree with TRBD2. Germline assignment: CDR1 SEHNR and CDR2 FQNEAQ (reference sequence). The CDR3 extends over 11 amino acids. J was trimmed by 9 bases and V by 6 bases; bases with no gene match: 2.

The rearrangement uses TRBV20-1 and TRBJ1-2; D is ambiguous. V lost 4 bases and J lost 3, with 18 bases in between. Germline-derived CDR1 and CDR2 are DFQATT and SNEGSKA (reference sequence). The CDR3 runs to 15 residues. Here the CDR3 DNA reads TGCAGTGCTAAGACGCGGGGTACACTTCACTATGGCTACACCTTC. Protein sequence: CSAKTRGTLHYGYTF.

The chain combines TRBV6-1 with TRBJ1-5; D is unresolved. The V gene lost 5 bases and the J gene lost 0 bases, with 5 bases spanning the gap. The CDR3 loop spans 13 amino acids. The germline gives CDR1 MNHNS, CDR2 SASEGT. As DNA, the CDR3 is TGTGCCAGCAGTCCAGTTAGCAATCAGCCCCAGCATTTT. The encoded protein is CASSPVSNQPQHF.

This clonotype appeared a few times. This rearrangement joins TRBV12-3 or TRBV12-4 to TRBJ1-2; D call uncertain. V was clipped by 5 bases and J by 8 bases, with 9 bases between them. CDR3 length equals 11 residues. Here the CDR3 reads CASSRLGGYTF. CDR3 in DNA: TGTGCCAGCAGTCGATTGGGGGGCTACACCTTC.